This TCR beta chain was found in a study of T cells after posttransplantation cyclophosphamide. Using immunoSEQ multiplex PCR, the repertoire was profiled, and TCRdb retains in-frame clones only, with some absent. The sample consists of about 21,000 clones, nearly 99% of them appearing once. Study-wide findings and caveats: Later blood repertoires were often dominated by clones from the donor CD8+ memory compartment. After PTCy, TRB diversity resembled that of CNI/methotrexate controls.

Details on this clone: What it binds is unknown.

This related bone marrow graft donor gave peripheral blood on the day of marrow donation. The sample consisted of naive CD8+ T cells sorted from PBMCs. This clonotype originated in a man aged 40-55 years in good health, CMV-negative, and a related stem cell transplant donor.

This chain's CDR3 is CASSILAGESDTQYF. The CDR3 nucleotides are TGTGCCAGCAGTATACTAGCGGGAGAGTCAGATACGCAGTATTTT. The chain is built from TRBV28 and TRBJ2-3; 11 bases are shared with TRBD2. Germline assignment: CDR1 MDHEN and CDR2 SYDVKM. V shed 5 bases and J 4 bases; nucleotides not matched to a gene: 5. The CDR3 extends over 15 amino acids.